This T cell receptor beta chain was observed in a study of CD8 T cells in ankylosing spondylitis. CDR3 length: 15 amino acids. Germline CDR1 and CDR2: SGHRS and YFSETQ. Study outcomes and limitations: Before this, some motif variants had been reported in reactive arthritis synovial fluid and blood. What appeared characteristic of ankylosing spondylitis blood was a TCR beta motif of several highly homologous variants.

TCRdb used MiXCR to reprocess the 5' RACE reads, holding one entry per CDR3 protein. The data contain around 770,000 distinct CDR3 sequences, about an eighth of them singletons. Details on this clonotype: Its antigen is currently unknown. Germline is not matched at one junction end, which may reflect a read error.

The TCR sequence derives from a male donor with ankylosing spondylitis. Sample: blood, either unsorted or a sorted T cell fraction (not recorded which). The chain has TRBV5-1 and TRBJ1-3; D is ambiguous. CDR3 coding DNA: TGTGCCAGCAGTGCCTCTGGGAGCTCTGGAAACACCATATATTTT. Translation: CASSASGSSGNTIYF. Full variable domain (rest looked up from reference TRBV5-1 and TRBJ1-3): KAGVTQTPRYLIKTRGQQVTLSCSPISGHRSVSWYQQTPGQGLQFLFEYFSETQRNKGNFPGRFSGRQFSNSRSEMNVSTLELGDSALYLCASSASGSSGNTIYFGEGSWLTVV.